This paragraph reports one T cell receptor (beta chain). What it binds is not known. TCRdb called the reads again in MiXCR, with one record for every CDR3 protein. The sample consists of about 570,000 distinct CDR3 sequences, roughly 42% of them appearing once. This sample was included in a study of T cell repertoires in cytomegalovirus infection. This receptor was obtained from a human donor in good health (CMV status not recorded). Some clones in this sample may be carry-over from other donors' samples. The sample here was cultured PBMCs, taken from culture after CMV antigen stimulation.

The CDR3 spells CASSIRSRQPQHF. The CDR3 DNA is TGTGCCAGCAGTATCAGGAGTAGACAGCCCCAGCATTTT. The V gene is TRBV28, the J gene TRBJ1-5; D unclear. The germline V gene has CDR1 MDHEN and CDR2 SYDVKM. With 5 bases removed from V and 7 bases from J, the gap between germline ends came to 12 bases. The CDR3 is 13 residues long.